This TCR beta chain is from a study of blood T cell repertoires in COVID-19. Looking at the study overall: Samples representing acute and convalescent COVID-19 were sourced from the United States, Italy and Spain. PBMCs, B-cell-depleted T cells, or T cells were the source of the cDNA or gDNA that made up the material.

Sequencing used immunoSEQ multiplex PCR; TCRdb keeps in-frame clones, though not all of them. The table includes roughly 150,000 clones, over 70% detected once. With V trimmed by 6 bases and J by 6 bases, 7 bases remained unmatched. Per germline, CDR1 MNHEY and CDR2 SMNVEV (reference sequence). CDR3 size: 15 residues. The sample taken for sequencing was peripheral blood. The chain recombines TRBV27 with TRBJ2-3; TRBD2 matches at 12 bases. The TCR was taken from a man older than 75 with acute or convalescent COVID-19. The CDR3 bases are TGTGCCAGCAGCCCTAGCGGGGGGGGTAGGGATACGCAGTATTTT. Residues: CASSPSGGGRDTQYF.